These 32 T cell receptor beta chains originate from one sample sequenced in a study of shared clonotypes between healthy human individuals. Only in-frame clones appear in the TCRdb table, and some are missing; sequencing was by immunoSEQ multiplex PCR. The sample yields 470,000 or so clones, almost 80% seen once. Sequenced sample: PBMCs. The receptors stem from a woman in her forties in good health. Some clones in this sample may be carry-over from other donors' samples.

Worth noting for this clone: It differs at one base from a far larger clone, so likely a read error. Other DNA sequences in this specimen translate into the identical CDR3. The rearrangement joins TRBV4-3 to TRBJ1-4, with 7 positions matching TRBD1. The germline CDR1 and CDR2 sequences are LGHNA and YSLEER. The CDR3 loop spans 15 amino acids. This CDR3 reads CASSRETGKEEKLFF. The CDR3, as DNA: TGCGCTAGCAGCCGAGAGACAGGGAAGGAAGAAAAACTGTTTTTT.

This chain links TRBV30 with TRBJ1-6; D is unclear. Trimming shortened V by 3 bases and J by 7 bases, and 16 bases separated the two germline ends. The CDR3 is made up of 15 amino acids. Germline CDR1 GTSNPN, CDR2 SVGIG (reference sequence). The CDR3 here is CAWSLRILDNSPLHF. DNA of the CDR3: TGTGCCTGGAGCCTACGTATCTTAGACAATTCACCCCTCCACTTT.

This clone was seen just once. This may be a read error, as it is one base from a much larger clone. The genes are TRBV19 and TRBJ2-1; 10 nucleotides match TRBD2. Losses at the gene ends were 10 bases for V and 5 bases for J; bases not matched to a gene: 14. This CDR3 has 16 residues. Looked up from germline, CDR1 is LNHDA and CDR2 is SQIVND (reference sequence). This chain's CDR3 is CATQPPLAGDHNEQFF. The CDR3 nucleotides are TGTGCCACCCAACCCCCCCTAGCGGGGGACCACAATGAGCAGTTCTTC. The full variable domain, in which reference TRBV19 and TRBJ2-1 provide the parts outside the CDR3, is DGGITQSPKYLFRKEGQNVTLSCEQNLNHDAMYWYRQDPGQGLRLIYYSQIVNDFQKGDIAEGYSVSREKKESFPLTVTSAQKNPTAFYLCATQPPLAGDHNEQFFGPGTRLTVL.

This clone was detected a few times. The rearrangement joins TRBV5-6 to TRBJ2-7; D uncertain. V lost 5 bases and J 6 bases, leaving 18 bases between the germline ends. Germline-derived CDR1 and CDR2 are SGHDT and YYEEEE. This CDR3 comprises 14 residues. CDR3 in DNA: TGTGCCAGCAGTAAAAAGGACCGTAGGAGCGAGCAGTACTTC. Protein product: CASSKKDRRSEQYF. The whole variable domain, filled in from reference TRBV5-6 and TRBJ2-7, reads DAGVTQSPTHLIKTRGQQVTLRCSPKSGHDTVSWYQQALGQGPQFIFQYYEEEERQRGNFPDRFSGHQFPNYSSELNVNALLLGDSALYLCASSKKDRRSEQYFGPGTRLTVT.

This clone showed up just once. This chain joins TRBV5-1 and TRBJ2-5; D uncertain. V lost 5 bases, J lost 2 bases, and 13 bases lay in between. Germline loops: CDR1 SGHRS, CDR2 YFSETQ. The CDR3 spans 14 residues. Here the CDR3 DNA reads TGCGCCAGCAGTACGGTGTGGGCTCAAGAGACCCAGTACTTC. The encoded protein is CASSTVWAQETQYF.

This chain connects TRBV2 to TRBJ2-1; a possible D gene is TRBD2 (6 bases). The V gene lost 6 bases and the J gene lost 7 bases, with 22 bases spanning the gap. The CDR3 is 16 residues long. Looked up from germline, CDR1 is SNHLY and CDR2 is FYNNEI. CDR3 nucleotide sequence: TGTGCCAGCAGGGACCTTGGCGGGGCAGCGTCTAATGAGCAGTTCTTC. Its translation is CASRDLGGAASNEQFF.

This clone was picked up many times. The chain uses TRBV4-2 and TRBJ2-7; 7 nucleotides line up with TRBD2. This CDR3 contains 17 residues. Germline V gives CDR1 LGHNA, CDR2 YNFKEQ. Germline trimming cut 2 bases from V and 3 bases from J; bases unmatched to any gene: 13. The CDR3 is CASSQSVSREILYEQYF. CDR3 bases: TGTGCCAGCAGCCAATCGGTATCGCGGGAGATTCTCTACGAGCAGTACTTC.

This sequence joins TRBV10-1 and TRBJ2-3, with 7 positions matching TRBD1. This CDR3 is 14 amino acids long. Germline V gene data show CDR1 as WNHNN and CDR2 as SYGVQD (reference sequence). J gave up 5 bases and V 4 bases, and 6 bases lay outside the gene matches. CDR3: CASSGGTAIDTQYF. CDR3 DNA: TGCGCCAGCAGTGGTGGGACAGCAATAGATACGCAGTATTTT.

The rearrangement links TRBV28 to TRBJ1-5; TRBD1 matches at 7 bases. V trimming: 5 bases; J trimming: 2 bases; junction bases outside the gene matches: 9. The germline gives CDR1 MDHEN, CDR2 SYDVKM. The CDR3 covers 16 residues. CDR3 in DNA: TGTGCCAGCAGTATAAACAGGGGTGGGGGCAATCAGCCCCAGCATTTT. It specifies CASSINRGGGNQPQHF. The full variable domain, completed using reference TRBV28 and TRBJ1-5, is DVKVTQSSRYLVKRTGEKVFLECVQDMDHENMFWYRQDPGLGLRLIYFSYDVKMKEKGDIPEGYSVSREKKERFSLILESASTNQTSMYLCASSINRGGGNQPQHFGDGTRLSIL.

The V gene is TRBV7-8, the J gene TRBJ1-2; D is ambiguous. The germline V gene encodes CDR1 SGHVS and CDR2 FQNEAQ. The CDR3 contains 14 residues. The V gene lost 4 bases and the J gene lost 0 bases, with 9 bases spanning the gap. DNA for the CDR3: TGTGCCAGCAGCTCTCCGGTCACTAACTATGGCTACACCTTC. Its translation: CASSSPVTNYGYTF.

The CDR3 sequence is CASSKQTGGNYEQYF. CDR3 nucleotide sequence: TGTGCCAGCAGTAAACAGACAGGGGGCAATTACGAGCAGTACTTC. This chain uses TRBV5-4 with TRBJ2-7, with TRBD1 matching 10 bases. Germline loops: CDR1 SGHNT, CDR2 YYREEE (reference sequence). Losses at the gene ends were 5 bases for V and 4 bases for J; bases not matched to a gene: 9. This CDR3 comprises 15 residues.

The chain links TRBV10-3 to TRBJ1-2; D remains ambiguous. V was cut by 2 bases and J by 7 bases, with 11 bases left in between. This CDR3 is 13 amino acids long. Germline-derived CDR1 and CDR2 are ENHRY and SYGVKD. This chain's CDR3 is CAISELNPVGYTF. The CDR3 DNA sequence: TGTGCCATCAGTGAGCTCAACCCCGTTGGCTACACCTTC.

V and J are TRBV5-6 and TRBJ1-5; 8 nucleotides line up with TRBD1. This CDR3 has 13 amino acids. The germline CDR1 and CDR2 sequences are SGHDT and YYEEEE. V was clipped by 2 bases and J by 5 bases; unmatched bases: 0. The CDR3 DNA reads TGTGCCAGCAGCTTACAGGGGGATCAGCCCCAGCATTTT. Translation gives CASSLQGDQPQHF. The full variable domain, with the rest looked up from reference TRBV5-6 and TRBJ1-5, is DAGVTQSPTHLIKTRGQQVTLRCSPKSGHDTVSWYQQALGQGPQFIFQYYEEEERQRGNFPDRFSGHQFPNYSSELNVNALLLGDSALYLCASSLQGDQPQHFGDGTRLSIL.

This chain uses TRBV7-2 with TRBJ2-1; 10 nucleotides align to TRBD1. Germline V lookup: CDR1 SGHTA, CDR2 FQGNSA. The CDR3 contains 13 residues. The V and J ends lost 0 bases and 12 bases, in that order; junction bases with no gene match: 2. Here the CDR3 DNA reads TGTGCCAGCAGCTTAGCTGGGGACAGGGGGCAGTTCTTC. Protein product: CASSLAGDRGQFF. Filled out from reference TRBV7-2 and TRBJ2-1, the complete variable domain reads GAGVSQSPSNKVTEKGKDVELRCDPISGHTALYWYRQSLGQGLEFLIYFQGNSAPDKSGLPSDRFSAERTGGSVSTLTIQRTQQEDSAVYLCASSLAGDRGQFFGPGTRLTVL.

This chain connects TRBV28 to TRBJ1-1, with 10 bases fitting TRBD1. CDR3 length: 17 residues. CDR1 is MDHEN, CDR2 SYDVKM, per germline. With 3 bases clipped from V and 6 bases from J, the junction kept 13 bases outside the gene matches. This CDR3 is CASSFPDRGDFRAEAFF. DNA for the CDR3: TGTGCCAGCAGTTTTCCGGACAGGGGGGATTTCAGGGCTGAAGCTTTCTTT.

The chain uses TRBV29-1 and TRBJ2-1; perhaps TRBD2 as D (7 bases). The germline V gene encodes CDR1 SQVTM and CDR2 ANQGSEA. CDR3 length: 18 amino acids. V dropped 1 base and J dropped 0 bases, with 19 bases sitting between them. The CDR3 is CSVEGPLQGGGSYNEQFF. The DNA for the CDR3 is TGCAGCGTTGAAGGCCCACTACAGGGAGGGGGCTCCTACAATGAGCAGTTCTTC.

The chain has TRBV6-1 and TRBJ2-7; TRBD1 aligns across 9 bases. The CDR3 sequence is 15 residues long. V shed 2 bases and J 0 bases; nucleotides not matched to a gene: 2. Germline-derived CDR1 and CDR2 are MNHNS and SASEGT. CDR3 coding DNA: TGTGCCAGCAGTGAACCGGGACAGGGCTCCTACGAGCAGTACTTC. This encodes CASSEPGQGSYEQYF.

This sequence joins TRBV11-2 and TRBJ1-1, with no clear D. Germline assignment: CDR1 SGHAT and CDR2 FQNNGV. V lost 3 bases and J lost 5, with 10 bases in between. The CDR3 is made up of 13 amino acids. The CDR3 nucleotides are TGTGCCAGCAGCTTTGGCGGGCAGACTGAAGCTTTCTTT. This codes for CASSFGGQTEAFF.

Note on this clone: Other DNA sequences of this sample code for an identical CDR3. The chain recombines TRBV7-6 with TRBJ2-1, with D unresolved. Germline V gene sequence: CDR1 SGHVS, CDR2 FNYEAQ. The CDR3 runs to 13 residues. V dropped 1 base and J dropped 3 bases, with 4 bases sitting between them. The CDR3 protein is CASSLGSYNEQFF. DNA for the CDR3: TGTGCCAGCAGCTTAGGGAGCTACAATGAGCAGTTCTTC.

A word on this clone: The junction differs from germline at one of its ends, possibly a read error. Within the sample, other DNA sequences also encode this same CDR3. The rearrangement joins TRBV6-1 to TRBJ2-6; the D gene could be TRBD1 or TRBD2 (5 bases each). CDR1 is MNHNS and CDR2 is SASEGT in the germline V gene. This CDR3 has 16 residues. As DNA, the CDR3 is TGTGCCAGCAGTGAATTGGACTTCTCCGGGGCCAACGTCTTGACTTTC. Translation gives CASSELDFSGANVLTF.

This clone was detected only once. Other DNA sequences in the same sample also yield this CDR3. The J gene is TRBJ1-2, the V gene TRBV30, with D perhaps matching TRBD1 (6 bases). Germline values: CDR1 GTSNPN, CDR2 SVGIG (reference sequence). This CDR3 is built from 12 residues. The V end was cut by 5 bases, the J end by 0 bases, with 7 bases between. The CDR3 is CAWEGANYGYTF. CDR3 nucleotides: TGTGCCTGGGAGGGGGCTAACTATGGCTACACCTTC.

The J gene is TRBJ1-2, the V gene TRBV7-2; D not resolved. CDR3 length: 14 residues. Germline lookup yields CDR1 SGHTA and CDR2 FQGNSA. V lost 2 bases to trimming and J lost 4 bases, with 11 bases between them. The CDR3 spells CASSLNGRIYGYTF. The CDR3 nucleotides are TGTGCCAGCAGCTTAAACGGACGGATCTATGGCTACACCTTC.

The V gene is TRBV7-9, the J gene TRBJ2-3; maybe TRBD1 (5 bases). Germline lookup yields CDR1 SEHNR and CDR2 FQNEAQ (reference sequence). The CDR3 runs 16 residues. V was pared by 4 bases and J by 0 bases, with 14 bases between. Here the CDR3 reads CASSYLGAPSTDTQYF. For the CDR3, the DNA is TGTGCCAGCAGCTACCTTGGGGCCCCTAGCACAGATACGCAGTATTTT.

The sample holds one count of this clone. This sequence joins TRBV28 and TRBJ2-5; D is tentatively TRBD1 or TRBD2 (7 bases each). CDR3 length: 10 amino acids. Germline CDR1 and CDR2: MDHEN and SYDVKM. The CDR3 DNA is TGTGCTTCAGGGGGGGGGACCCAGTACTTC. Encoded protein: CASGGGTQYF.

The rearrangement uses TRBV7-3 and TRBJ2-3; D perhaps matches TRBD1 (6 bases). The CDR3 contains 14 residues. Germline CDR1 reads SGHTA; CDR2 reads FQGTGA. V shed 3 bases and J shed 2 bases, with 9 bases lying between them. In nucleotides, the CDR3 is TGTGCCAGCAGCTTGGACAGACACACAGATACGCAGTATTTT. It encodes CASSLDRHTDTQYF.

The chain combines TRBV6-1 with TRBJ1-5, with D perhaps matching TRBD1 (5 bases). Germline CDR1 MNHNS, CDR2 SASEGT. This CDR3 spans 15 amino acids. The V end was cut by 6 bases, the J end by 1 base, with 13 bases between. In nucleotides, the CDR3 is TGTGCCAGCAGGGCAGAGGGGTTAAGCAATCAGCCCCAGCATTTT. Translating it yields CASRAEGLSNQPQHF.

The V call is TRBV4-1, the J call TRBJ2-3, with 9 bases fitting TRBD2. The CDR3 length is 17 residues. The germline V gene has CDR1 MGHRA and CDR2 YSYEKL. The junction had 5 bases not matched to a gene; V was cut back by 1 base and J by 0 bases. CDR3 in DNA: TGCGCCAGCAGCCAAGGACTAGCGGAGCTAAGCACAGATACGCAGTATTTT. Protein: CASSQGLAELSTDTQYF.

On this clone: At the DNA level, this CDR3 is encoded by other sequences in the same sample as well. CDR3 protein: CASSFSGYEQYF. The CDR3 DNA is TGTGCCAGCAGCTTTTCGGGTTACGAGCAGTACTTC. The chain is built from TRBV7-2 and TRBJ2-7; D gene ambiguous. Germline values: CDR1 SGHTA, CDR2 FQGNSA. With 3 bases removed from V and 4 bases from J, the gap between germline ends came to 7 bases. This CDR3 contains 12 residues.

This chain connects TRBV28 to TRBJ2-1; TRBD2 matches at 15 bases. Germline CDR1 is MDHEN and CDR2 is SYDVKM. V lost 7 bases, J lost 4 bases, and 5 bases stayed unmatched. The CDR3 length is 16 residues. CDR3 residues: CASIGTSGRTYNEQFF. The CDR3 region has the DNA TGTGCCAGCATAGGGACTAGCGGGAGGACGTACAATGAGCAGTTCTTC. Drawing the rest from reference TRBV28 and TRBJ2-1, the complete variable domain is DVKVTQSSRYLVKRTGEKVFLECVQDMDHENMFWYRQDPGLGLRLIYFSYDVKMKEKGDIPEGYSVSREKKERFSLILESASTNQTSMYLCASIGTSGRTYNEQFFGPGTRLTVL.

As concerns this clone: Relative to the germline gene, one junction end is altered; a read error may explain this. J is TRBJ2-7 and V is TRBV11-2; no definite D call. The CDR3 runs to 12 residues. Germline V lookup: CDR1 SGHAT, CDR2 FQNNGV. The DNA for the CDR3 is TGTGTCAGCAGCTTAGTGGGCTACGAGCAGTACTTC. It translates to CVSSLVGYEQYF.

This chain connects TRBV7-8 to TRBJ1-3; D possibly corresponds to TRBD1 (5 bases). This CDR3 has 15 residues. Trimming took 5 bases from V and 2 from J, leaving 13 bases between them. Per germline, CDR1 SGHVS and CDR2 FQNEAQ. CDR3 coding DNA: TGTGCCAGCAGCCCCCAGGGCCTGACTGGAAACACCATATATTTT. It specifies CASSPQGLTGNTIYF. Using reference TRBV7-8 and TRBJ1-3 for the parts outside the CDR3, the full variable domain is GAGVSQSPRYKVAKRGQDVALRCDPISGHVSLFWYQQALGQGPEFLTYFQNEAQLDKSGLPSDRFFAERPEGSVSTLKIQRTQQEDSAVYLCASSPQGLTGNTIYFGEGSWLTVV.

This chain links TRBV18 with TRBJ2-1; D is perhaps TRBD1 (6 bases). V was shortened by 3 bases and J by 3 bases, with 15 bases between the two germline ends. CDR1 and CDR2 from the germline V gene are KGHSH and LQKENI. CDR3 length: 16 residues. CDR3 in amino acids: CASSPIPQGNYNEQFF. The DNA for the CDR3 is TGTGCCAGCTCACCCATCCCTCAGGGGAACTACAATGAGCAGTTCTTC. Combining the CDR3 with reference TRBV18 and TRBJ2-1 gives the whole variable domain NAGVMQNPRHLVRRRGQEARLRCSPMKGHSHVYWYRQLPEEGLKFMVYLQKENIIDESGMPKERFSAEFPKEGPSILRIQQVVRGDSAAYFCASSPIPQGNYNEQFFGPGTRLTVL.